This TCR beta chain came from a study of vaccination effects on CD4 cells after COVID-19. This CDR3 has 11 amino acids. Germline lookup yields CDR1 LNHDA and CDR2 SQIVND (reference sequence). Trimming pared 4 bases from V and 13 bases from J, leaving 14 bases between. Sequencing was performed with immunoSEQ multiplex PCR; in TCRdb, only in-frame clones are kept and a portion is missing. This table has approximately 28,000 clones, roughly 80% appearing once. This clone has just a few counts. Its antigen remains unknown. Antigen-specific CD4+ T cell clonotypes were called by their expansion after viral peptide-pool culture in ViraFEST. Culturing for roughly 10 days preceded CD4+ T cell isolation. Everyone in the study got two shots of either the BNT162b2 or mRNA-1273 vaccine. Supplemented with 9.5 to 10 IU/ml IL-2 and around 10 ug/ml peptides, 2 million to 2.5 million PBMC per well were kept in culture.

The sample consisted of CD4+ T cells from PBMCs cultured with HCoV-229E spike peptides, taken after COVID-19 vaccination. The chain has TRBV19 and TRBJ2-7; a weak D match, TRBD1 (6 bases). The clonotype originates from a human donor who received a COVID-19 vaccine. This CDR3 reads CASSTPGQTYF. CDR3 sequence (DNA): TGTGCCAGTAGTACCCCCGGACAGACTTACTTC.